These 12 T cell receptor beta chains originate from one sample sequenced in a study of T cells in Graves' hyperthyroidism and ophthalmopathy. The investigators amplified TCR beta CDR3 regions from RNA transcripts. First-round RT-PCR with HTBI primers amplified the TCR CDR3 region. Using its own MiXCR run on the multiplex PCR reads, TCRdb lists one record per CDR3 protein. The table records about 360,000 distinct CDR3 sequences, 20% to 25% of them present only once. Sequenced input: blood. The receptors were gathered from a man aged 50 to 59 with Graves' hyperthyroidism.

The chain couples TRBV30 to TRBJ2-3, with D perhaps matching TRBD2 (6 bases). The length of the CDR3 is 12 residues. The germline V gene has CDR1 GTSNPN and CDR2 SVGIG (reference sequence). V gave up 4 bases and J gave up 1 base, with 6 bases separating them. CDR3 bases: TGTGCCTGGACTAGCGGCACAGATACGCAGTATTTT. Residues: CAWTSGTDTQYF.

In DNA, the CDR3 is TGCGCCAGCAGCCACCCACCCGCACAGTTCAACAATGAGCAGTTCTTC. It codes for CASSHPPAQFNNEQFF. The chain carries TRBV4-1 and TRBJ2-1; D remains unclear. Trimming pared 3 bases from V and 5 bases from J, leaving 17 bases between. The CDR3 loop spans 16 amino acids. The germline CDR1 and CDR2 sequences are MGHRA and YSYEKL.

The chain recombines TRBV30 with TRBJ2-7; unclear D gene. The V and J ends lost 6 bases and 1 base respectively, with 10 bases between them. Germline loops: CDR1 GTSNPN, CDR2 SVGIG (reference sequence). The CDR3 has 12 residues. The CDR3 spells CACMLVSYEQYF. The CDR3 nucleotides read TGTGCCTGCATGCTAGTATCCTACGAGCAGTACTTC.

This clonotype was seen repeatedly, ten times or more. This sequence joins TRBV7-2 and TRBJ1-1; D might be TRBD1 (6 bases). Germline lookup yields CDR1 SGHTA and CDR2 FQGNSA. The CDR3 covers 13 residues. Trimming removed 5 bases at V and 10 bases at J, with 17 bases between. The CDR3 DNA reads as TGTGCCAGCAGCATCAACAGGGTTGGTGGAGCTTTCTTT. This encodes CASSINRVGGAFF.

The gene calls are TRBV6-1 and TRBJ2-3, with a tentative D call TRBD2 (6 bases). Germline V gives CDR1 MNHNS, CDR2 SASEGT. The CDR3 is 23 amino acids. V lost 6 bases to trimming and J lost 4 bases, with 41 bases between them. For the CDR3, the DNA is TGTGCCAGCAGGATGGGATCCGCGGGGACCGTCCCGGGACTCAAGATCACGGCAGATACGCAGTATTTT. Translation gives CASRMGSAGTVPGLKITADTQYF.

This clonotype was seen more than once but under ten times. The chain combines TRBV2 with TRBJ1-6; tentative D call: TRBD1 (6 bases). The length of the CDR3 is 13 residues. Looked up from germline, CDR1 is SNHLY and CDR2 is FYNNEI. V was trimmed by 7 bases and J by 5 bases, leaving 9 bases between them. The CDR3 coding sequence is TGTGCCAGCAACAGGGAGGATAATTCACCCCTCCACTTT. Residues: CASNREDNSPLHF.

This clonotype has a handful of counts. CDR3 DNA sequence: TGTGCCAGCAGTCGACAGGGTTTTCAATCACCCCTCCACTTT. Residues: CASSRQGFQSPLHF. The genes are TRBV28 and TRBJ1-6; 7 bases map to TRBD1. The CDR3 loop spans 14 amino acids. CDR1 MDHEN and CDR2 SYDVKM come from the germline V gene. Trimming cost V 5 bases and J 10 bases; bases outside gene matches: 8.

V gene TRBV12-3 or TRBV12-4 combines with J gene TRBJ2-5; 9 bases map to TRBD1. This CDR3 spans 15 amino acids. The V segment lost 3 bases and the J segment 5 bases; nucleotides outside the gene matches: 7. Here the CDR3 reads CASSFAGTGYETQYF. DNA of the CDR3: TGTGCCAGCAGTTTCGCCGGGACAGGGTACGAGACCCAGTACTTC.

This clonotype was seen a single time. The chain links TRBV9 to TRBJ1-5, with D maybe TRBD1 (5 bases). This CDR3 region has 15 residues. In germline, CDR1 is SGDLS, CDR2 YYNGEE. Trimming stripped 4 bases from V and 3 bases from J, with 14 bases between. The CDR3 nucleotides read TGTGCCAGCAGCCCCTCCGGGGCGACCAATCAGCCCCAGCATTTT. It specifies CASSPSGATNQPQHF.

The CDR3, as DNA: TGCAGCGCTCGCCGGGCTTACCAAGAGACCCAGTACTTC. It specifies CSARRAYQETQYF. The chain joins TRBV29-1 to TRBJ2-5; no clear D gene. The CDR3 contains 13 residues. V lost 7 bases and J 0 bases, leaving 12 bases between the germline ends. CDR1 SQVTM and CDR2 ANQGSEA come from the germline V gene.

This clonotype showed up just a few times. This chain joins TRBV10-2 and TRBJ2-6; D possibly corresponds to TRBD1 (6 bases). Trimming pared 2 bases from V and 4 bases from J, leaving 12 bases between. Per germline, CDR1 WSHSY and CDR2 SAAADI. The CDR3 is made up of 16 amino acids. The CDR3 here is CASSEPTGFGANVLTF. CDR3 DNA: TGCGCCAGCAGTGAGCCCACAGGGTTCGGGGCCAACGTCCTGACTTTC.

This sequence joins TRBV12-3 or TRBV12-4 and TRBJ1-5, with a tentative D call TRBD1 (6 bases). There are 14 residues in the CDR3. V was cut by 4 bases and J by 7 bases, with 14 bases left in between. The CDR3 nucleotides read TGTGCCAGCAGTTCCACCTCAGGGGACCAGCCCCAGCATTTT. It is translated as CASSSTSGDQPQHF.